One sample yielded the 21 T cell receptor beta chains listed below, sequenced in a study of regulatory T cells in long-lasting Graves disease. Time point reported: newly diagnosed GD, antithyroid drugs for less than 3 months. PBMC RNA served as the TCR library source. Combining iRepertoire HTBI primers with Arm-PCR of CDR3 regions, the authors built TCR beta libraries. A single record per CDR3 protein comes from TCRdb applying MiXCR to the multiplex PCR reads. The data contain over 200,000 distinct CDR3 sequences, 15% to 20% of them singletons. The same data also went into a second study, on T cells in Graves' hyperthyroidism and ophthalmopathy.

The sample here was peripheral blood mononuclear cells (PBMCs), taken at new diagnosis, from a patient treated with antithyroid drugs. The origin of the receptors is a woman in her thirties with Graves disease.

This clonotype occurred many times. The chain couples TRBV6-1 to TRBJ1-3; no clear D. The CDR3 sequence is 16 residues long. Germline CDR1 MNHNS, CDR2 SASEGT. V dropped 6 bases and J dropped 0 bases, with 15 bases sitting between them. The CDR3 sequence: CASRPSNGRSGNTIYF. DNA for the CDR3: TGTGCCAGCAGACCTTCAAATGGGCGCTCTGGAAACACCATATATTTT.

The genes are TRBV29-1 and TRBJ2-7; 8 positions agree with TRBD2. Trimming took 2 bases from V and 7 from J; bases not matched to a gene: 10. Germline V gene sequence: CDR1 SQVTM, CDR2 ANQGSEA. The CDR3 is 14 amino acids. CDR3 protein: CSVELGRGAFEQYF. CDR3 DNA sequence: TGCAGCGTTGAATTGGGGCGGGGGGCTTTTGAGCAGTACTTC.

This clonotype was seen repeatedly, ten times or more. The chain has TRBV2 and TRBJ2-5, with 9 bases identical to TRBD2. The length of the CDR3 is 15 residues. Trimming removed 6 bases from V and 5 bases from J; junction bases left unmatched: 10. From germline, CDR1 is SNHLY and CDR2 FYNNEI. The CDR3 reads CASRPGLAQVETQYF. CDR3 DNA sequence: TGTGCCAGCAGGCCGGGACTAGCTCAGGTGGAGACCCAGTACTTC.

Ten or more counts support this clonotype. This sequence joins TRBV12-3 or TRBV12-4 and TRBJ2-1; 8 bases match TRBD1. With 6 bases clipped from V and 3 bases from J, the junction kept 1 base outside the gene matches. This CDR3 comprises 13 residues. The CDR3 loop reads CASRTGDYNEQFF. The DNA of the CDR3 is TGTGCCAGCAGGACAGGGGACTACAATGAGCAGTTCTTC.

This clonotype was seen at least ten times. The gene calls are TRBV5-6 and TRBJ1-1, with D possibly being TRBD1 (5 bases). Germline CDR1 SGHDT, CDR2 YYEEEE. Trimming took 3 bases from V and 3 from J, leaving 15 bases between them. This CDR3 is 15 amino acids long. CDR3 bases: TGTGCCAGCAGCTCCGTCGGGGGGTCGTACACTGAAGCTTTCTTT. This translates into CASSSVGGSYTEAFF.

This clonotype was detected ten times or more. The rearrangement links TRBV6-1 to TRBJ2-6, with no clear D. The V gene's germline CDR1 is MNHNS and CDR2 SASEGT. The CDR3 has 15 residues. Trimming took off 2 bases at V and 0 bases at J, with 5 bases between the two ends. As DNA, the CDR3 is TGTGCCAGCAGTGAAAGTAGCTCTGGGGCCAACGTCCTGACTTTC. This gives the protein CASSESSSGANVLTF.

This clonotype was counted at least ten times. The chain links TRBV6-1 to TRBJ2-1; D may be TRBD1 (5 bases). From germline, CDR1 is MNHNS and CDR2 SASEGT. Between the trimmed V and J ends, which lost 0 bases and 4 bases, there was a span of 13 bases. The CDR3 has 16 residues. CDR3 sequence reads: CASSEAGQGPYNEQFF. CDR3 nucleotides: TGTGCCAGCAGTGAAGCGGGGCAGGGTCCTTACAATGAGCAGTTCTTC.

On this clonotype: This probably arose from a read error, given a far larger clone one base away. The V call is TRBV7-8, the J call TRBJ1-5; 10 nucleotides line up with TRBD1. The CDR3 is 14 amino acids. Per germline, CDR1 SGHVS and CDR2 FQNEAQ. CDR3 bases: TGTGCCAGCAGCTTGACAGGGGGCAAACAGCCCCAGCATTTT. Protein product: CASSLTGGKQPQHF.

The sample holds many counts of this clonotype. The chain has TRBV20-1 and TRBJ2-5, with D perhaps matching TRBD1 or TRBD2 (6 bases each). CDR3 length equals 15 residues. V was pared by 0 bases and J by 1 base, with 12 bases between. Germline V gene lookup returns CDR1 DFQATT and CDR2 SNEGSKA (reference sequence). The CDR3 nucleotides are TGCAGTGCTAGAGATTACCGGGGGCCCCAAGAGACCCAGTACTTC. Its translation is CSARDYRGPQETQYF.

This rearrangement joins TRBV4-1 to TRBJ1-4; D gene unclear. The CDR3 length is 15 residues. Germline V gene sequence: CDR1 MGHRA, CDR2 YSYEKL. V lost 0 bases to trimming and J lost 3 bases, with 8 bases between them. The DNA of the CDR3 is TGCGCCAGCAGCCAAGATCGAGGGCCTAATGAAAAACTGTTTTTT. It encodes CASSQDRGPNEKLFF.

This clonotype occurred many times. The CDR3 here is CASSLTWPAYEQYF. The CDR3 DNA reads as TGTGCCAGCAGTTTAACGTGGCCGGCCTACGAGCAGTACTTC. The chain recombines TRBV12-3 or TRBV12-4 with TRBJ2-7; D gene unclear. The CDR3 contains 14 residues. Trimming pared 2 bases from V and 2 bases from J, leaving 10 bases between.

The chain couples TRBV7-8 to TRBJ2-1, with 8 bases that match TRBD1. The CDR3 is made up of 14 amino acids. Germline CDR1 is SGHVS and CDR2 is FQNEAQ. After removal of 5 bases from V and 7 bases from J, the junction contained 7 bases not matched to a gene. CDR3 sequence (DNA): TGTGCCAGCAGCCCGGGGACAGGCCGAAATGAGCAGTTCTTC. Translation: CASSPGTGRNEQFF.

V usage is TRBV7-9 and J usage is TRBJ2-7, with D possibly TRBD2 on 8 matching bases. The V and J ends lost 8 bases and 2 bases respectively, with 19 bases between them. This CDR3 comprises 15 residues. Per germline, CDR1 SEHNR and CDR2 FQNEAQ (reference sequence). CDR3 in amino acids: CASLDRAGGTYEQYF. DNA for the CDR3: TGTGCCAGCCTCGACAGGGCGGGGGGTACCTACGAGCAGTACTTC.

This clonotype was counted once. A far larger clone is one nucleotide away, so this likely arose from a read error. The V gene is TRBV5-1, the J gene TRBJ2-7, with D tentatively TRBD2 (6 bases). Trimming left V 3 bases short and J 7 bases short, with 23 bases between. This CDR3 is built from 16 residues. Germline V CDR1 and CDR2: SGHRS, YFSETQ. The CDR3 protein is CASSSWGDHSYNEQYF. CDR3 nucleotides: TGCGCCAGCAGCTCATGGGGGGACCACTCCTACAATGAGCAGTACTTC.

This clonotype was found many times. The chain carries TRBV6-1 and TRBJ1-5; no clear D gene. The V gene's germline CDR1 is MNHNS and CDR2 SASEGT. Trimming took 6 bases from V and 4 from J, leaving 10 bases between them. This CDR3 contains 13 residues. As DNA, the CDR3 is TGTGCCAGCAGACTCGACGGAAATCAGCCCCAGCATTTT. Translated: CASRLDGNQPQHF.

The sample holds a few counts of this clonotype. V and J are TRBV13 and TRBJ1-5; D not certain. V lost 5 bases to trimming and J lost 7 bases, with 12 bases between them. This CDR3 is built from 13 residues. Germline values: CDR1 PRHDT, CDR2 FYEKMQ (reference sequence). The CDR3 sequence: CASSRTKGQPQHF. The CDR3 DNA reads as TGTGCCAGCAGCCGAACGAAGGGACAGCCCCAGCATTTT.

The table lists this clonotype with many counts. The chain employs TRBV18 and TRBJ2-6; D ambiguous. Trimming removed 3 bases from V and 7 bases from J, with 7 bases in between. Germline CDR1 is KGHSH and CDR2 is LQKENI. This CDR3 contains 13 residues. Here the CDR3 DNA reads TGTGCCAGCTCACCGCCCCAAGCCAACGTCCTGACTTTC. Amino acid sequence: CASSPPQANVLTF.

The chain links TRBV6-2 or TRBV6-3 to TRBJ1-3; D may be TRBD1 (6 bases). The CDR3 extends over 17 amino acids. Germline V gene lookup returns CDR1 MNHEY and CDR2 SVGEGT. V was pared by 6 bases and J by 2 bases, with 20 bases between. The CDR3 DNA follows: TGTGCCAGCAGGCATAAGGCAGGGGAGTGGACTGGAAACACCATATATTTT. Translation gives CASRHKAGEWTGNTIYF.

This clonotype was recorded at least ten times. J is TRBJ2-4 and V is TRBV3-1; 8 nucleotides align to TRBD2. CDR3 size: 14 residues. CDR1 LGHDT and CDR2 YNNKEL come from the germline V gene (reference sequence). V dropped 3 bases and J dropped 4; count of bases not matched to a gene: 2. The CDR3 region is CASSQGGGKNIQYF. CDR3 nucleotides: TGTGCCAGCAGCCAGGGCGGGGGGAAAAACATTCAGTACTTC.

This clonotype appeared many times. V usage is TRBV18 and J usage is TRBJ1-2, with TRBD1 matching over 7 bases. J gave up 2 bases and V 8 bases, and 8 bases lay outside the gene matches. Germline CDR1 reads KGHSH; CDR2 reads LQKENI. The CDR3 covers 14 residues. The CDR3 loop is CASREQGKNYGYTF. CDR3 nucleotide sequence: TGTGCCAGCCGAGAACAGGGGAAGAACTATGGCTACACCTTC.

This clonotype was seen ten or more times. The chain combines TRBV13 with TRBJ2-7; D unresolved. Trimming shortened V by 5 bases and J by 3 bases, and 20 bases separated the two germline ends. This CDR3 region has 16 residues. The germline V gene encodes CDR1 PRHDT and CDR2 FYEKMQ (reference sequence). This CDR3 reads CASSHYTDGPHYEQYF. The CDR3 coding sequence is TGTGCCAGCAGCCACTACACGGACGGGCCTCACTACGAGCAGTACTTC.